This note documents a single T cell receptor (beta chain) sequence. The data derive from a study of blood T cell repertoires in COVID-19. Study summary: The United States, Italy and Spain provided the acute and convalescent COVID-19 samples. PBMCs, B-cell-depleted T cells, or T cells provided the cDNA or gDNA that made up the material.

Per the study methods: By means of reference gene primer amplification, nucleated cell counts were estimated. The repertoire was sequenced with immunoSEQ multiplex PCR; TCRdb's copy has only in-frame clones and lacks some. That table furnishes V, J and clone size, whereas the DNA furnished D and trimming. The sample lists approximately 300,000 clones; roughly nine tenths were seen once. CDR3 length equals 14 residues. The ends were cut back, 4 bases at V and 7 bases at J, with 16 bases in the middle. Germline loops: CDR1 KGHSH, CDR2 LQKENI. The rearrangement joins TRBV18 to TRBJ1-1; maybe TRBD1 (5 bases). This TCR came from a woman younger than 45 with COVID-19, enrolled during active disease. Sequenced sample: peripheral blood. CDR3 region: CASSRGLDMGEAFF. CDR3 DNA: TGTGCCAGCTCACGGGGACTTGATATGGGTGAAGCTTTCTTT.